This TCR beta chain was found in a study of OX40 agonist ivuxolimab in advanced cancers. Across the whole study: Patients treated during dose escalation were battling hepatocellular carcinoma, melanoma, renal cell or head and neck cancer.

Libraries were prepared by immunoSEQ multiplex PCR; TCRdb keeps only in-frame clonotypes and omits some of them. The table has nearly 80,000 clones, around four fifths seen once. V lost 3 bases and J lost 0; bases outside the gene matches: 14. CDR3 length equals 18 residues. Germline V gene lookup returns CDR1 KGHSH and CDR2 LQKENI. This TCR derives from an adult with an advanced solid tumor such as melanoma, head and neck, liver or kidney cancer. The chain employs TRBV18 and TRBJ2-7; TRBD2 agrees at 7 bases. The sequencing used CD4+ or CD8+ T cells sorted from blood, collected in a trial of the OX40 agonist ivuxolimab. Here the CDR3 reads CASSPRTSAPIGSYEQYF. The CDR3 nucleotides are TGTGCCAGCTCACCGCGGACTAGTGCCCCAATCGGCTCCTACGAGCAGTACTTC.